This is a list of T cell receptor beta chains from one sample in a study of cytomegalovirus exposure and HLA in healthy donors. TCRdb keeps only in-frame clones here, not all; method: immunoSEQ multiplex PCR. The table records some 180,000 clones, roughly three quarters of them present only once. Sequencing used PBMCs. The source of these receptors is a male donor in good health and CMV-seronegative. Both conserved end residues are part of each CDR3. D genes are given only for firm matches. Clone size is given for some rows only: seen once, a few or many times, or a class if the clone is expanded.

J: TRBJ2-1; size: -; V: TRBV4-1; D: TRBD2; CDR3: CASSLLGLAGGYNEQFF; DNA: TGCGCCAGCAGCCTACTGGGACTAGCGGGGGGGTACAATGAGCAGTTCTTC
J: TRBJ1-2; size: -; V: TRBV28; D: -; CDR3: CASIPGSPGRDGYTF; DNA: TGTGCCAGCATTCCGGGGAGCCCCGGTCGGGATGGCTACACCTTC
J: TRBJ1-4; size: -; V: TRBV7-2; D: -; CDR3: CASSRQTTNEKLFF; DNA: TGTGCCAGCAGTCGACAGACAACTAATGAAAAACTGTTTTTT
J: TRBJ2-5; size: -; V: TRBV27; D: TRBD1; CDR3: CASSLGQGKRETQYF; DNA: TGTGCCAGCAGTTTAGGACAGGGGAAGAGGGAGACCCAGTACTTC
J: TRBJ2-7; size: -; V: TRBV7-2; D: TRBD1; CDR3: CASSPGQGVYEQYF; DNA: TGTGCCAGCAGCCCGGGACAGGGGGTCTACGAGCAGTACTTC
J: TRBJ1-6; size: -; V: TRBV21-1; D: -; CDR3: CASSFLDRAGVSPLHF; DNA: TGTGCCAGCAGCTTCCTCGACAGGGCAGGCGTTTCACCCCTCCACTTT
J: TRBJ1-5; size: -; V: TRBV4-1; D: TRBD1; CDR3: CASSQQPDRGIVRNQPQHF; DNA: TGCGCCAGCAGCCAACAACCCGACAGGGGGATAGTGCGCAATCAGCCCCAGCATTTT
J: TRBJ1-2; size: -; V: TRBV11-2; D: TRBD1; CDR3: CASSLYRGWNYGYTF; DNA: TGTGCCAGCAGCCTATACAGGGGGTGGAACTATGGCTACACCTTC
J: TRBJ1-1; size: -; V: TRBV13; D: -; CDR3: CASSQGRGGTEAFF; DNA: TGTGCCAGCAGCCAGGGCAGGGGTGGTACTGAAGCTTTCTTT
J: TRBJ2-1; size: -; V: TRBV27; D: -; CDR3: CASRDFGYNEQFF; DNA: TGTGCCAGTCGGGACTTCGGCTACAATGAGCAGTTCTTC
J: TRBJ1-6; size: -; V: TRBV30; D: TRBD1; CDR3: CAWSTGETYNSPLHF; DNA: TGTGCCTGGAGCACAGGGGAAACCTATAATTCACCCCTCCACTTT
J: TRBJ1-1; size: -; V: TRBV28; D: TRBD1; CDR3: CASSPGTGKWGTEAFF; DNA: TGTGCCAGCAGCCCCGGGACAGGGAAGTGGGGCACTGAAGCTTTCTTT
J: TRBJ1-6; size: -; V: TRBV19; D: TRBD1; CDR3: CASTVGTGLNSPLHF; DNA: TGTGCCAGTACCGTCGGGACAGGGCTTAATTCACCCCTCCACTTT
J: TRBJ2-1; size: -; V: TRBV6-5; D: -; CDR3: CASTLGGNNEQFF; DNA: TGTGCCAGCACGCTCGGGGGAAACAATGAGCAGTTCTTC
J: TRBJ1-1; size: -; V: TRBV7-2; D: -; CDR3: CASSRQVNTEAFF; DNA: TGTGCCAGCAGCCGACAGGTGAACACTGAAGCTTTCTTT
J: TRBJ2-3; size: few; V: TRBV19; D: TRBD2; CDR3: CASLGTSGRLDTQYF; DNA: TGTGCCAGTCTGGGGACTAGCGGGAGGTTGGATACGCAGTATTTT
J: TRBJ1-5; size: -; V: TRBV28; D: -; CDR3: CASSQEVQPQHF; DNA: TGTGCCAGCAGTCAGGAGGTACAGCCCCAGCATTTT
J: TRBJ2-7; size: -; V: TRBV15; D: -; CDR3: CATSKLRDSSYEQYF; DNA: TGTGCCACCAGCAAACTCCGGGACTCTTCCTACGAGCAGTACTTC
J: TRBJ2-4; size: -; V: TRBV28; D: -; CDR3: CASSSIAGNQYF; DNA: TGTGCCAGCAGTTCTATTGCAGGGAATCAGTACTTC
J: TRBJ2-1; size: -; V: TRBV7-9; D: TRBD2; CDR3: CASSSPRLAGGRYEQFF; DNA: TGTGCCAGCAGCTCCCCCCGACTAGCGGGGGGGCGGTATGAGCAGTTCTTC
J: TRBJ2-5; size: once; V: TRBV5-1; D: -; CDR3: CASSLQGQETQYF; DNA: TGCGCCAGCAGCTTGCAGGGCCAAGAGACCCAGTACTTC
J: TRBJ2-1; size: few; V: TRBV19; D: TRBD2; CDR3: CASSIPGTSSDEQFF; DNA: TGTGCCAGTAGTATCCCTGGGACTAGCTCCGATGAGCAGTTCTTC
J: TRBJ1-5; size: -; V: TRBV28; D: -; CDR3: CASSLQTALNQPQHF; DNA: TGTGCCAGCAGTCTCCAGACAGCTCTCAATCAGCCCCAGCATTTT
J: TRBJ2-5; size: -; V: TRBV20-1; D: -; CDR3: CSANVEETQYF; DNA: TGCAGTGCTAACGTGGAGGAGACCCAGTACTTC
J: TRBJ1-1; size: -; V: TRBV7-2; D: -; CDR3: CASSLGASTEAFF; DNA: TGTGCCAGCAGCTTAGGGGCGAGCACTGAAGCTTTCTTT
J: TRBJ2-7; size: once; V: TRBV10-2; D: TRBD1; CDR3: CASSPTGGGYEQYF; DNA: TGCGCCAGCAGCCCCACAGGGGGCGGCTACGAGCAGTACTTC
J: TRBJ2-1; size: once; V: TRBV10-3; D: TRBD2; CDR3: CAISESTGLAGVEQFF; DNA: TGTGCCATCAGTGAGTCGACGGGACTAGCGGGGGTTGAGCAGTTCTTC
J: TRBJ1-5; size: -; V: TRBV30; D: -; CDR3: CAWSSLGGEGQPQHF; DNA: TGTGCCTGGAGCTCGCTCGGGGGGGAAGGTCAGCCCCAGCATTTT
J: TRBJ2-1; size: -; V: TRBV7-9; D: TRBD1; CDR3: CASSLARVSQDRSFF; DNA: TGTGCCAGCAGCTTAGCGCGGGTGTCACAGGACAGGTCGTTCTTC
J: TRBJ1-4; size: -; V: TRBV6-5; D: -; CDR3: CASSYRSGGGEKLFF; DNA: TGTGCCAGCAGTTACCGGTCGGGGGGAGGGGAAAAACTGTTTTTT
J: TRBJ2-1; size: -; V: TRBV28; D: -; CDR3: CASSAGYGQNNEQFF; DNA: TGTGCCAGCAGTGCAGGCTACGGCCAAAACAATGAGCAGTTCTTC
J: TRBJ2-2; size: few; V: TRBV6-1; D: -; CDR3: CASELAGELFF; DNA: TGTGCCAGCGAACTAGCCGGGGAGCTGTTTTTT
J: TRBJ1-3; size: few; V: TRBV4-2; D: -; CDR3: CASSQKGVSHSGNTIYF; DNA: TGTGCCAGCAGCCAAAAAGGGGTCAGTCACTCTGGAAACACCATATATTTT
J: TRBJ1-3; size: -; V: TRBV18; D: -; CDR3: CASSPEAGANTIYF; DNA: TGTGCCAGCTCACCCGAGGCAGGGGCTAACACCATATATTTT
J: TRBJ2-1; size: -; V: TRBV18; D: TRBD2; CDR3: CASSPTSGRVGNEQFF; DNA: TGTGCCAGCTCACCGACTAGCGGGAGGGTGGGGAATGAGCAGTTCTTC
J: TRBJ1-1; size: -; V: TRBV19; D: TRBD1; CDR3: CASSLTGASEAFF; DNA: TGTGCCAGTAGCCTCACAGGGGCCAGTGAAGCTTTCTTT
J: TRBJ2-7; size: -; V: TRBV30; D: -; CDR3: CAWVRQGNEQYF; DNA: TGTGCCTGGGTGCGGCAGGGGAACGAGCAGTACTTC
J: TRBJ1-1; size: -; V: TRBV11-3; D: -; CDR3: CASARQGGSEAFF; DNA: TGTGCCAGCGCTCGCCAGGGAGGTTCTGAAGCTTTCTTT
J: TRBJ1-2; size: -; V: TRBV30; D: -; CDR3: CAWSDRVGYTF; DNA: TGTGCCTGGAGTGACAGGGTTGGCTACACCTTC
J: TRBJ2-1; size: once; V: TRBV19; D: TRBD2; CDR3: CASTPWGGSSYNEQFF; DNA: TGTGCCAGTACCCCATGGGGGGGTAGCTCCTACAATGAGCAGTTCTTC
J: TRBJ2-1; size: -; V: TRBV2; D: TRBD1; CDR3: CASRTGVDEQFF; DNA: TGTGCCAGCAGAACAGGGGTGGATGAGCAGTTCTTC
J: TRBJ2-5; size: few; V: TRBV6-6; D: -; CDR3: CASSDQGETQYF; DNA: TGTGCCAGCAGTGACCAGGGTGAGACCCAGTACTTC
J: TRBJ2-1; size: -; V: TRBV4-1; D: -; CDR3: CASSQVSGASTNNEQFF; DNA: TGCGCCAGCAGCCAAGTATCGGGCGCTAGCACTAACAATGAGCAGTTCTTC
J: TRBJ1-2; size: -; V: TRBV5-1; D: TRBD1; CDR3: CASSVGQGGSGYTF; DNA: TGCGCCAGCAGCGTGGGACAGGGGGGGAGCGGCTACACCTTC
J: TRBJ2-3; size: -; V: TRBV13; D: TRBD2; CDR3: CASSFGLADLNTQYF; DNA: TGTGCCAGCAGCTTTGGACTAGCGGACCTCAATACGCAGTATTTT
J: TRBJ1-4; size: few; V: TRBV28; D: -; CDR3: CASRSGGGDKLFF; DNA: TGTGCCAGCAGGTCGGGGGGCGGCGACAAACTGTTTTTT
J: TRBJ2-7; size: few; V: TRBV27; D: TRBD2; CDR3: CASGLGVHEQYF; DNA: TGTGCCAGCGGACTAGGGGTCCACGAGCAGTACTTC